Only a few counts were recorded for the clone carrying this T cell receptor beta chain. Its antigen is not identified. Germline assignment: CDR1 SGDLS and CDR2 YYNGEE. V was clipped by 0 bases and J by 7 bases, with 7 bases between them. CDR3 length equals 12 residues. The sample belongs to a study of OX40 agonist ivuxolimab in advanced cancers. Study as a whole: Among those enrolled, mean age was about 60 years (range 23 to 79) and approximately 83% were male. General study points: Both blood CD4+ and CD8+ T cells showed clonal growth by week 6 at 0.1 to 3.0 mg/kg.

Method: immunoSEQ multiplex PCR; TCRdb's copy keeps in-frame clones and lacks some. This table holds more than 100,000 clones, 80% to 90% found once. The receptor's source is an adult with an advanced solid tumor such as melanoma, head and neck, liver or kidney cancer. This material consisted of CD4+ or CD8+ T cells sorted from blood, taken in a trial of the OX40 agonist ivuxolimab. The V gene is TRBV9, the J gene TRBJ1-2; no clear D. CDR3 bases: TGTGCCAGCAGCGTAGGAGTAGGTGGCTACACCTTC. Protein: CASSVGVGGYTF.